These 7 T cell receptor beta chains were all obtained from the same sample, sequenced in a study of T cells after yellow fever vaccination. TCRdb ran MiXCR on the 5' RACE reads and lists one entry per CDR3 protein. In the table there are 400,000 to 450,000 distinct CDR3 sequences, about 19% of which are singletons. This material consisted of PBMCs, taken before the yellow fever booster vaccination. The receptors come from a man aged 18 to 35 who received the YFV17D yellow fever vaccine.

The chain carries TRBV9 and TRBJ1-1; D uncertain. Germline CDR1 reads SGDLS; CDR2 reads YYNGEE. The ends were cut back, 0 bases at V and 1 base at J, with 4 bases in the middle. This CDR3 has 13 residues. The DNA for the CDR3 is TGTGCCAGCAGCGTAGACACGAACACTGAAGCTTTCTTT. It yields the protein CASSVDTNTEAFF.

The chain combines TRBV20-1 with TRBJ1-4; the D is unclear. This CDR3 comprises 14 residues. With 4 bases removed from V and 3 bases from J, the gap between germline ends came to 12 bases. Germline V lookup: CDR1 DFQATT, CDR2 SNEGSKA (reference sequence). CDR3 in amino acids: CSATKPPPNEKLFF. The CDR3 DNA reads TGCAGTGCTACCAAACCGCCTCCTAATGAAAAACTGTTTTTT.

This clonotype was detected only a few times. The rearrangement links TRBV7-2 to TRBJ2-1, with D maybe TRBD1 (6 bases). The CDR3 is 13 amino acids. Germline CDR1 and CDR2: SGHTA and FQGNSA. Trimming removed 7 bases at V and 10 bases at J, with 17 bases between. The CDR3 protein is CASNPTGPGEQFF. The CDR3 bases are TGTGCCAGCAACCCGACAGGCCCAGGGGAGCAGTTCTTC.

This clonotype was found a few times. CDR3 DNA sequence: TGTGCCAGCTATTACTCTGGGCTAGCAAATGAGCAGTTCTTC. The encoded protein is CASYYSGLANEQFF. The chain recombines TRBV5-5 with TRBJ2-1; D might be TRBD2 (5 bases). Germline loops: CDR1 SGHKS, CDR2 YYEKEE (reference sequence). V was shortened by 7 bases and J by 7 bases, with 18 bases between the two germline ends. The CDR3 spans 14 residues.

This clonotype showed up many times. The chain combines TRBV20-1 with TRBJ2-1, with TRBD2 identical over 8 bases. Germline values: CDR1 DFQATT, CDR2 SNEGSKA (reference sequence). CDR3 length: 15 residues. Trimming at V came to 0 bases and at J to 2 bases, leaving 3 bases not matched to a gene. The CDR3 sequence: CSARDGAGAYNEQFF. CDR3 nucleotide sequence: TGCAGTGCTAGAGATGGAGCGGGGGCCTACAATGAGCAGTTCTTC.

The J gene is TRBJ2-1, the V gene TRBV20-1; D unresolved. Trimming left V 0 bases short and J 10 bases short, with 10 bases between. CDR3 length: 12 amino acids. In germline, CDR1 is DFQATT, CDR2 SNEGSKA (reference sequence). The CDR3 here is CSARDPAKEQFF. CDR3 bases: TGCAGTGCTAGAGATCCGGCCAAGGAGCAGTTCTTC.

The chain recombines TRBV5-1 with TRBJ2-1; no clear D. Trimming cost V 4 bases and J 5 bases, with 10 bases left between them. The germline gives CDR1 SGHRS, CDR2 YFSETQ. This CDR3 has 13 residues. The DNA for the CDR3 is TGCGCCAGCAGCGCGGAAAATGACAATGAGCAGTTCTTC. Amino acid sequence: CASSAENDNEQFF.